This note documents a single T cell receptor (beta chain) sequence. Its antigen is unknown. This sample was included in a study of T cell responses to AZD1222 COVID-19 vaccine. Study-wide points: Vaccine-associated CD4 TCRs ranged over spike, dominating at 160-218 and 743-854. It was only a handful of AZD1222 recipients who were seropositive at baseline. The donor group comprised mostly white British people and more females; the analysis possibly underestimated clonal diversity.

The repertoire was sequenced with immunoSEQ multiplex PCR; TCRdb's copy has only in-frame clones and lacks some. The table lists around 100,000 clones, less than 90% of them singletons. In germline, CDR1 is MDHEN, CDR2 SYDVKM. The CDR3 has 14 amino acids. The ends were cut back, 3 bases at V and 4 bases at J, with 12 bases in the middle. The material sequenced was peripheral blood, taken on day 0 of AZD1222 vaccination. The chain carries TRBV28 and TRBJ1-2, with D tentatively TRBD1 (5 bases). This clonotype was obtained from an adult in good health. For the CDR3, the DNA is TGTGCCAGCAGTTTGGTGTGGGGACGCTATGGCTACACCTTC. Translating it yields CASSLVWGRYGYTF.